This T cell receptor beta chain originates from a study of T cell repertoires in ileal Crohn's disease. For the study at large: Median disease duration was about eight years; about 37% smoked at surgery. Postoperative therapy was given to about half: 11 thiopurines, 15 to 20 anti-TNF agents. General observations from the study: Within the first postoperative year, endoscopy came at median roughly 7.3 months.

Per sample, 500 to 650 nanograms of biopsy DNA were TCRB immunosequenced. The data were produced by immunoSEQ multiplex PCR, yet TCRdb's version contains in-frame clones alone and is incomplete. The data hold about 12,000 clones, with 65% to 85% observed a single time. Time point indicated: neoterminal ileum biopsy at postoperative endoscopy, about 6 months after surgery. In germline, CDR1 is SNHLY, CDR2 FYNNEI. This CDR3 spans 14 amino acids. V shed 5 bases, J shed 8 bases, and the junction held 10 bases outside the gene matches. Concerning this clone: Its antigen is unidentified.

The chain is built from TRBV2 and TRBJ1-2, with 8 positions matching TRBD1. The sample was ileal tissue. The clonotype comes from an adult with Crohn's disease. DNA for the CDR3: TGTGCCAGCAGTCCTACTGGACAGGGCTTCGGCTACACCTTC. Protein sequence: CASSPTGQGFGYTF.